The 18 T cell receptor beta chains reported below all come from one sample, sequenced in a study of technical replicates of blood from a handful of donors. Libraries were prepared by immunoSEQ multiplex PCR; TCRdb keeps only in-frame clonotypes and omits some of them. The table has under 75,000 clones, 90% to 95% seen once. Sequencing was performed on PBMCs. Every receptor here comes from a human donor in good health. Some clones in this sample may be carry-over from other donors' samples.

Here the CDR3 DNA reads TGTGCCAGTAGTATAGGACAGGGCCGCGATGAAAAACTGTTTTTT. Residues: CASSIGQGRDEKLFF. The J gene is TRBJ1-4, the V gene TRBV19, with 7 positions matching TRBD1. Looked up from germline, CDR1 is LNHDA and CDR2 is SQIVND (reference sequence). CDR3 length: 15 residues. The V and J ends lost 1 base and 6 bases, in that order; junction bases with no gene match: 5.

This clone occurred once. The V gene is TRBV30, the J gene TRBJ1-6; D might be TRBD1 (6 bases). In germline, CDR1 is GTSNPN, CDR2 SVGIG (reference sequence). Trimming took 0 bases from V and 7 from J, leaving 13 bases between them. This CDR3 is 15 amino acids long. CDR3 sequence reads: CAWSVEQGRNSPLHF. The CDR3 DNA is TGTGCCTGGAGTGTAGAACAGGGCCGGAATTCACCCCTCCACTTT. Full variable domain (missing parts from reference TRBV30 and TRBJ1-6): SQTIHQWPATLVQPVGSPLSLECTVEGTSNPNLYWYRQAAGRGLQLLFYSVGIGQISSEVPQNLSASRPQDRQFILSSKKLLLSDSGFYLCAWSVEQGRNSPLHFGNGTRLTVT.

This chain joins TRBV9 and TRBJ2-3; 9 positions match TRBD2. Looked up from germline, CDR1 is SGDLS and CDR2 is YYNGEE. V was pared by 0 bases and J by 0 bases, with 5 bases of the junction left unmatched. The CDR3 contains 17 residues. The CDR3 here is CASSVALAGFSTDTQYF. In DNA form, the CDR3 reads TGTGCCAGCAGCGTAGCTCTAGCGGGATTTAGCACAGATACGCAGTATTTT.

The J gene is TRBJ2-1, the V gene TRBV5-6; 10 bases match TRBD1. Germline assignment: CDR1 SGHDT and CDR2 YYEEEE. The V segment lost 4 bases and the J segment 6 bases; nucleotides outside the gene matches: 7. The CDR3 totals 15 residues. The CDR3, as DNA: TGTGCCAGCAGCGGAGCCGGGACAGGGGTCAATGAGCAGTTCTTC. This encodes CASSGAGTGVNEQFF.

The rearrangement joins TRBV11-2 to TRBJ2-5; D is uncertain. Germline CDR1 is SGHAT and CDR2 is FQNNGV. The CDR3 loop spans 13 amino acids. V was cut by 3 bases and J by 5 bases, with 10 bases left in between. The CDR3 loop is CASSFTQAETQYF. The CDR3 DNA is TGTGCCAGCAGCTTCACCCAGGCGGAGACCCAGTACTTC.

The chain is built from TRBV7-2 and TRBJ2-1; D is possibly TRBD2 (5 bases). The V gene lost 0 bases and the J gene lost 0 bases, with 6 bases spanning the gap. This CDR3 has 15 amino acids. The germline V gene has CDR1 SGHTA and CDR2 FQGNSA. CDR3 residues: CASSLAAGSYNEQFF. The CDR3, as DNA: TGTGCCAGCAGCTTAGCGGCGGGCTCCTACAATGAGCAGTTCTTC.

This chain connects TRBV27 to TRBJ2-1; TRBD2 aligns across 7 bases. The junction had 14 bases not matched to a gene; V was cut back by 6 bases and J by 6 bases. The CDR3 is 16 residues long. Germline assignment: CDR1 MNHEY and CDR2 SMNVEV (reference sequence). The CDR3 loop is CASRGGVAGEVNEQFF. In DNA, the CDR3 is TGTGCCAGCAGGGGGGGGGTAGCTGGAGAGGTCAATGAGCAGTTCTTC.

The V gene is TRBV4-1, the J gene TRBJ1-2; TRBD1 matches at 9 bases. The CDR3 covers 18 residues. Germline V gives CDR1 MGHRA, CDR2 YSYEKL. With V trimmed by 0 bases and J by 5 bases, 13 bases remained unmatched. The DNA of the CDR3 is TGCGCCAGCAGCCAAGATGGGGACACAGGGGGCGCGACGTATGGCTACACCTTC. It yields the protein CASSQDGDTGGATYGYTF.

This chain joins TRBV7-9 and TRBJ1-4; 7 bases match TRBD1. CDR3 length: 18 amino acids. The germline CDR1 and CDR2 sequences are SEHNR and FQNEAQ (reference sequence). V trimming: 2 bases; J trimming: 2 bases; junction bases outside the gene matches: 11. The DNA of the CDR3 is TGTGCCAGCAGCTTATTCGGGTCGGAGGGGGCGACTAATGAAAAACTGTTTTTT. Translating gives CASSLFGSEGATNEKLFF.

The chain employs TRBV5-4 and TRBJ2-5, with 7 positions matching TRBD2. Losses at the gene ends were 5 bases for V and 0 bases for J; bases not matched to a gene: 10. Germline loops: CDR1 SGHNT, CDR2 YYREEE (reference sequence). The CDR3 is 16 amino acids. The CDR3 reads CASSGDAGEYQETQYF. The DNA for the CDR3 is TGTGCCAGCAGTGGGGATGCGGGGGAGTACCAAGAGACCCAGTACTTC.

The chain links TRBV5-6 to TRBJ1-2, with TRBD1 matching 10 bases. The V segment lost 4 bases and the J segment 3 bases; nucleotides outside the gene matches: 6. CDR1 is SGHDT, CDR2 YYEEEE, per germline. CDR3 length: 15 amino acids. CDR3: CASSVGQGRDYGYTF. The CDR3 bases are TGTGCCAGCAGCGTGGGACAGGGGAGGGACTATGGCTACACCTTC.

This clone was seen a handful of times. The CDR3 nucleotides read TGCAGTGCTAGAGTTCGCGCTGAAGCTTTCTTT. Amino acids: CSARVRAEAFF. The chain is built from TRBV20-1 and TRBJ1-1; D gene unclear. Per germline, CDR1 DFQATT and CDR2 SNEGSKA (reference sequence). This CDR3 is built from 11 residues. Trimming stripped 1 base from V and 6 bases from J, with 6 bases between.

CDR3 bases: TGTGCCACTGGGAAGACTAGCGGGACAGATACGCAGTATTTT. It yields the protein CATGKTSGTDTQYF. This chain joins TRBV2 and TRBJ2-3; 10 bases fit TRBD2. This CDR3 region has 14 residues. The germline V gene encodes CDR1 SNHLY and CDR2 FYNNEI. The ends lost 10 bases at V and 3 bases at J; junction bases unmatched: 7.

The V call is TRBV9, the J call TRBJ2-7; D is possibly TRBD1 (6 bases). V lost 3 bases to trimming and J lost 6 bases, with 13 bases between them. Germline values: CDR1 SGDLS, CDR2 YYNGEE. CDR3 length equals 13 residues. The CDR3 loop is CASSGTGRGEQYF. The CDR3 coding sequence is TGTGCCAGCAGCGGTACAGGGCGAGGCGAGCAGTACTTC.

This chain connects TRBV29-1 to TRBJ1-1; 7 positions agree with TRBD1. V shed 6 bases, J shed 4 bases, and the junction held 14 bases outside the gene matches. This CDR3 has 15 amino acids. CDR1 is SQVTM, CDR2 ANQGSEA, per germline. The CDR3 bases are TGCAGCGTGGGGCGTGGAGGGGGCACGGGCACTGAAGCTTTCTTT. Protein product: CSVGRGGGTGTEAFF.

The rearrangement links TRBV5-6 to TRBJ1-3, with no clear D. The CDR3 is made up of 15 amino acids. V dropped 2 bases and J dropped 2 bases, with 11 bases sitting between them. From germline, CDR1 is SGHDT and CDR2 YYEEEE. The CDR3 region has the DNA TGTGCCAGCAGCTTTCAGGTTTTGGCTGGAAACACCATATATTTT. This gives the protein CASSFQVLAGNTIYF.

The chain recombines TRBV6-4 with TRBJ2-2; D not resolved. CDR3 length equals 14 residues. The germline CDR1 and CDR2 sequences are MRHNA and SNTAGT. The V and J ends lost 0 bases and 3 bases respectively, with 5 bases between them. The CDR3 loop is CASSDSRDTGELFF. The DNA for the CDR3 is TGTGCCAGCAGTGACTCCCGGGACACCGGGGAGCTGTTTTTT.

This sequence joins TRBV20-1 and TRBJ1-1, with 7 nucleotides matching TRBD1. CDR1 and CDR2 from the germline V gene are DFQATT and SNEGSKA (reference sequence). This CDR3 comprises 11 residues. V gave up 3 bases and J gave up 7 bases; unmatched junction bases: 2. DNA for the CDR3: TGCAGTGCTAGGGGGACAGTTGAAGCTTTCTTT. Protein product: CSARGTVEAFF.